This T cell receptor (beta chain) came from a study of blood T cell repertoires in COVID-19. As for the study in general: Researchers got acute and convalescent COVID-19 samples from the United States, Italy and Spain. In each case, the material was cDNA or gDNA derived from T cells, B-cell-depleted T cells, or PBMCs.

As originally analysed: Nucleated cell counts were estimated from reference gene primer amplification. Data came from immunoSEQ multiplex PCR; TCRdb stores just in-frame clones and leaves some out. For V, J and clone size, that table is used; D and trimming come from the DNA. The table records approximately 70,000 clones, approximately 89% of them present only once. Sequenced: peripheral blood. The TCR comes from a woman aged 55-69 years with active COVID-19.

The CDR3 DNA reads TGTGCCAGCTCACCGGAGCGGGGAGAGTACAATGAGCAGTTCTTC. This sequence encodes CASSPERGEYNEQFF. The V and J genes are TRBV18 and TRBJ2-1, with 7 bases identical to TRBD2. The CDR3 runs 15 residues. V dropped 3 bases and J dropped 4; count of bases not matched to a gene: 6. Germline CDR1 is KGHSH and CDR2 is LQKENI. Looking up the rest from reference TRBV18 and TRBJ2-1 gives the full variable domain: NAGVMQNPRHLVRRRGQEARLRCSPMKGHSHVYWYRQLPEEGLKFMVYLQKENIIDESGMPKERFSAEFPKEGPSILRIQQVVRGDSAAYFCASSPERGEYNEQFFGPGTRLTVL.